This T cell receptor (beta chain) comes out of a study of T cells in Graves' hyperthyroidism and ophthalmopathy (dated by TCRdb to between 2019 and 2020). A note on the overall study: Peripheral blood was sampled at the time of initial diagnosis, prior to any treatment. To identify TCR V-J signatures that set the groups apart, the researchers used a discovery cohort of about a hundred patients, made up of 40 to 45 with Graves' ophthalmopathy and about 59 with stable Graves' hyperthyroidism. An independent validation cohort of around 19 hyperthyroidism patients and 17 patients who later progressed to ophthalmopathy tested prospective prediction of ophthalmopathy. The 75 to 100 discovery patients were randomly split 7:3 into training and test sets. Thyroid tissue and blood T-cell repertoires from six Graves' hyperthyroidism patients were also compared in the study. Once sampling was done, hyperthyroidism patients were given methimazole at a starting dose of 30 mg daily, whereas ophthalmopathy patients were given high-dose intravenous methylprednisolone. According to the paper, TCR Vbeta CDR3 sequencing was carried out on 135 peripheral blood samples, which came from some 41 ophthalmopathy, 75 or so hyperthyroidism and roughly 17 progressor patients. Beyond this particular receptor, the publication reports: A model built on a 13 V-J signature distinguished ophthalmopathy from stable hyperthyroidism, reaching about 89% sensitivity and 81.08% specificity in cross-validation and 80%/75% in testing. Blood samples also contained most of the expanded thyroid clonotypes (frequency above 0.001), which suggests that blood repertoires may reflect thyroid immune responses. No statistical method was used to set the sample size in advance, and investigators knew the group allocation. During validation, the model predicted progression to ophthalmopathy a median of approximately 6 months ahead of onset, with roughly 65% sensitivity and less than 85% specificity.

TCR beta CDR3 regions were amplified from RNA transcripts. A first-round RT-PCR of the TCR CDR3 used the HTBI primer set with the Qiagen OneStep RT-PCR kit. A second multiplex PCR round built the libraries, followed by size selection and purification. Paired-end sequencing of the libraries was performed with 100 bp reads on an Illumina HiSeq2000. Under the source paper's analysis protocol: SOAPnuke was used to process the raw data, removing reads that contained adapters or uncalled bases, had a mean Phred below 15, or lacked an exact match to the constant primer or identifier. COPE v1.2.5 was used to merge the high-quality paired reads, and each unique nucleotide sequence was defined as a clonotype. Clonotypes were aligned to IMGT TRBV, TRBD and TRBJ reference segments using MiTCR v1.1. The analysis was restricted to V-J combinations with a frequency above 0.0001, which together covered 99.2% of the repertoires. A TCS score was defined as the ratio between F50 (clonal expansion) and ExV (chaos), using BLOSUM62-based TCRdist between CDR3 peptides within each V-J. Welch's t-statistics and random forest reduced around 550 V-J features to 13, which were used in a naive Bayes classifier (R e1071). TCRdb passed the public sequencing reads through fastp at Q25 and MiXCR, retaining productive beta sequences. CDR3 protein sequences are deduplicated, and each keeps its most common genes and DNA. These V and J calls are TCRdb output, not the study's own analysis. The sample includes 300,000 to 400,000 distinct CDR3 sequences, with around 20% observed a single time. 40% of the sample is held by the ten biggest clonotypes.

Worth noting for this clonotype: Which antigen it targets is not known. No base quality information exists; no much larger clone differs at one position.

Based on the germline V gene, the CDR1 and CDR2 sequences are ENHRY and SYGVKD. The CDR3 runs 14 residues from the cysteine to the phenylalanine. Kept here is only the CDR3 DNA, which spans 42 bases and is read in frame from base 1. V was cut back by 5 bases and J by 0 bases, leaving a gap of 8 bases between them. Ophthalmopathy patients had moderately to severely active disease, Clinical Activity Score of at least 3, NOSPECS grade of at least 4, and duration under 3 months. Patients with uncontrolled infections, other autoimmune diseases, pregnancy or lactation were excluded. Diagnoses relied on clinical symptoms, serum thyroxine and TRAb, thyroid ultrasound and orbital computed tomography. PBMCs were isolated from approximately 10 ml of fresh peripheral blood by Ficoll-Paque density gradient centrifugation. Trizol reagent was used to extract total RNA, and RNA quality was then checked on an Agilent 2100 Bioanalyzer.

The origin of this receptor is a man aged 18 to 29 with Graves' ophthalmopathy. Sequencing was done on a sample of blood. The V and J segments used are TRBV10-3 and TRBJ1-3; the D gene is perhaps TRBD1, on 5 matching bases. The CDR3 region: CAISYDSSGNTIYF. The DNA sequence follows: TGTGCCATCAGTTATGACAGCTCTGGAAACACCATATATTTT.